Sequencing of this T cell receptor beta chain was carried out in a study of blood T cell repertoires in COVID-19 (dated by TCRdb to about 2020). For the study in its entirety: Samples from collaborators originated in the United States, Italy and Spain and spanned both the acute and convalescent phases of COVID-19. Samples came from the ongoing ImmuneRACE study (first 160 participants) plus 1,254 subjects from 6 global collaborators. Subjects who had been exposed to COVID-19, were actively infected with it, or had recovered from it provided the deeply sampled blood TCRbeta repertoires that made up the dataset. A de-identified subject ID, COVID-19 status, age in years and sex were almost always included in the sample metadata. The material from the prospective study consisted of cDNA or gDNA derived from T cells, B-cell-depleted T cells, or PBMCs. Where HLA class I and class II types were available, the types were taken from metadata supplied by the sample provider, not from assay-based typing. The repertoires were released in a freely available public database intended as a resource for research on the immune response to SARS-CoV-2.

For this clone: The target of this receptor is not known. Per-base qualities were not stored, and no clone one base away is much larger.

Collaborating institutions collected whole blood in K2EDTA tubes following their own protocols. For TCRbeta analysis, collaborator samples were shipped as frozen whole blood, as isolated PBMCs, or as DNA extracted from either sample type. General conclusions and limits of the study: The amount of clinical and demographic metadata varied by source and participant and was provided uncurated.

The immunoSEQ Assay, a bias-controlled multiplex PCR, was used to amplify TCRbeta CDR3 regions from genomic DNA. As for how the authors treated the data: Within the assay, amplification of reference gene primers was used to estimate how many nucleated cells each sample contained. To quantify the absolute abundance of each unique TCRbeta CDR3 rearrangement, sequence reads were collapsed and filtered. For each sample, productive Simpson clonality was calculated as the square root of Simpson's diversity index over productive rearrangements. TCRdb re-hosts the immuneACCESS table, in-frame sequences only. Its copies lack some clones; in the studies checked, an unresolved V gene accounts for under half of them, and the cause for the rest is not known. V, J and clone size are taken as reported in that table, and D and trimming were inferred from the DNA itself. The sample table holds roughly 58,000 clones, of which around 84% were seen once. Roughly 18% of the sample lies in the top ten.

The CDR3 runs 14 amino acids, cysteine and phenylalanine included. Kept here is only the CDR3 DNA, which spans 42 bases and is read in frame from base 1. CDR1 SGHVS and CDR2 FQNEAQ were looked up in the germline V gene. From V the trimming removes 5 bases and from J it removes 2 bases, while the gene matches leave 4 bases of the junction unaccounted for. The specimen sequenced was peripheral blood. This receptor was taken from a man aged 65 to 85 with active COVID-19. Recombination connected TRBV7-8 to TRBJ1-2; TRBD1 matches 8 bases in the middle. The CDR3 has the sequence CASSRGQANYGYTF. The DNA reads as follows: TGTGCCAGCAGCCGGGGACAGGCGAACTATGGCTACACCTTC. Full variable domain (CDR3 extended with the reference TRBV7-8 and TRBJ1-2 proteins): GAGVSQSPRYKVAKRGQDVALRCDPISGHVSLFWYQQALGQGPEFLTYFQNEAQLDKSGLPSDRFFAERPEGSVSTLKIQRTQQEDSAVYLCASSRGQANYGYTFGSGTRLTVV.